These 8 T cell receptor beta chains were sequenced from one sample in a study of CD8+ T cells in alopecia areata. Treatment reported: oral pan-JAK inhibitor, 5-10 mg twice daily. Extracted RNA was reverse transcribed, and the resulting cDNA served as sequencing template. Clones were sequenced by immunoSEQ multiplex PCR, and TCRdb holds only the in-frame ones, with some missing. The sample has 110,000 to 150,000 clones; nearly 55% are singletons. Sequencing used CD8+ T cells sorted from blood, obtained at week 4, from a patient treated with tofacitinib. These receptors all stem from a human donor with alopecia areata.

This clone occurred a few times. The DNA for the CDR3 is TGTGCCAGCAGCTACGACCGCGCGTACGAGCAGTACTTC. Amino acid sequence: CASSYDRAYEQYF. The J gene is TRBJ2-7, the V gene TRBV5-4, with no clear D. Germline V gene data show CDR1 as SGHNT and CDR2 as YYREEE (reference sequence). Trimming shortened V by 3 bases and J by 4 bases, and 11 bases separated the two germline ends. CDR3 length: 13 amino acids.

There are a few counts of this clone. This chain connects TRBV5-4 to TRBJ2-5, with no clear D. The V gene lost 2 bases and the J gene lost 2 bases, with 7 bases spanning the gap. Germline V gives CDR1 SGHNT, CDR2 YYREEE (reference sequence). This CDR3 is 13 amino acids long. The CDR3 DNA follows: TGTGCCAGCAGCTTAGACGGGCAAGAGACCCAGTACTTC. Translation: CASSLDGQETQYF. Complete variable domain (other parts from reference TRBV5-4 and TRBJ2-5): ETGVTQSPTHLIKTRGQQVTLRCSSQSGHNTVSWYQQALGQGPQFIFQYYREEENGRGNFPPRFSGLQFPNYSSELNVNALELDDSALYLCASSLDGQETQYFGPGTRLLVL.

The chain has TRBV4-1 and TRBJ1-6; D is uncertain. The CDR3 has 17 amino acids. CDR1 is MGHRA, CDR2 YSYEKL, per germline. V dropped 0 bases and J dropped 2 bases, with 11 bases sitting between them. The CDR3 nucleotides read TGCGCCAGCAGCCAAGATCCTCAGACCACCTATAATTCACCCCTCCACTTT. This sequence encodes CASSQDPQTTYNSPLHF.

This clone was seen more than once but under ten times. Compared with germline, one end of the junction differs, possibly owing to a read error. The chain combines TRBV7-9 with TRBJ2-1, with D possibly called TRBD1 or TRBD2 (5 bases each). The CDR3 runs 18 residues. The germline V gene encodes CDR1 SEHNR and CDR2 FQNEAQ (reference sequence). The CDR3: CASSLGFGASSSYNEQFF. In DNA form, the CDR3 reads TGTGCCAGCAGTTTAGGGTTCGGGGCTTCGAGCTCCTACAATGAGCAGTTCTTC.

The V call is TRBV18, the J call TRBJ2-3; the D is unclear. The length of the CDR3 is 14 residues. The V end lost 2 bases, the J end lost 6 bases, and 12 bases lay between the germline ends. Per the germline V gene, CDR1 is KGHSH and CDR2 is LQKENI. The CDR3 reads CASSPYEVGDTQYF. The CDR3 bases are TGTGCCAGCTCACCATATGAGGTCGGGGATACGCAGTATTTT.

The table lists this clone with a few counts. The J gene is TRBJ2-3, the V gene TRBV6-5; TRBD1 agrees at 7 bases. The ends lost 2 bases at V and 4 bases at J; junction bases unmatched: 3. The CDR3 extends over 14 amino acids. Germline V gives CDR1 MNHEY, CDR2 SVGAGI. As DNA, the CDR3 is TGTGCCAGCAGTTACCGGACAGGTGCAGATACGCAGTATTTT. It is translated as CASSYRTGADTQYF.

This clone was observed a few times. The rearrangement joins TRBV13 to TRBJ2-7; maybe TRBD2 (5 bases). The germline V gene has CDR1 PRHDT and CDR2 FYEKMQ (reference sequence). Trimming stripped 5 bases from V and 0 bases from J, with 8 bases between. The CDR3 is 13 amino acids. For the CDR3, the DNA is TGTGCCAGCAGCCCTCGGGACTCCTACGAGCAGTACTTC. Amino acid sequence: CASSPRDSYEQYF.

The J gene is TRBJ1-5, the V gene TRBV27; possible D gene TRBD1, 6 bases. Per the germline V gene, CDR1 is MNHEY and CDR2 is SMNVEV (reference sequence). Trimming removed 3 bases at V and 7 bases at J, with 7 bases between. This CDR3 is 12 amino acids long. In DNA, the CDR3 is TGTGCCAGCAGTTTTGGGGGCCAGCCCCAGCATTTT. Protein: CASSFGGQPQHF.